This T cell receptor beta chain came from a study of blood T cell repertoires in COVID-19. Study context: Samples representing acute and convalescent COVID-19 were sourced from the United States, Italy and Spain. The cDNA or gDNA used as material had been derived from T cells, B-cell-depleted T cells, or PBMCs.

Authors' methods: Reference gene primers were amplified, and this amplification served to estimate nucleated cell counts. Clones were read by immunoSEQ multiplex PCR, and TCRdb kept only the in-frame ones, dropping some. V and J calls and clone size follow that table, whereas D and trimming were derived from the DNA. Among about 130,000 clones listed, around 81% were seen once. Trimming removed 5 bases at V and 0 bases at J, with 11 bases between. The CDR3 has 15 amino acids. Looked up from germline, CDR1 is MNHEY and CDR2 is SMNVEV (reference sequence). The clonotype was recovered from a woman aged 50 to 60 with acute or convalescent COVID-19. The specimen sequenced was peripheral blood. The V and J genes are TRBV27 and TRBJ1-5; no definite D call. The CDR3 DNA is TGTGCCAGCAGTATTCAGTTTTATAGCAATCAGCCCCAGCATTTT. Amino acids: CASSIQFYSNQPQHF.